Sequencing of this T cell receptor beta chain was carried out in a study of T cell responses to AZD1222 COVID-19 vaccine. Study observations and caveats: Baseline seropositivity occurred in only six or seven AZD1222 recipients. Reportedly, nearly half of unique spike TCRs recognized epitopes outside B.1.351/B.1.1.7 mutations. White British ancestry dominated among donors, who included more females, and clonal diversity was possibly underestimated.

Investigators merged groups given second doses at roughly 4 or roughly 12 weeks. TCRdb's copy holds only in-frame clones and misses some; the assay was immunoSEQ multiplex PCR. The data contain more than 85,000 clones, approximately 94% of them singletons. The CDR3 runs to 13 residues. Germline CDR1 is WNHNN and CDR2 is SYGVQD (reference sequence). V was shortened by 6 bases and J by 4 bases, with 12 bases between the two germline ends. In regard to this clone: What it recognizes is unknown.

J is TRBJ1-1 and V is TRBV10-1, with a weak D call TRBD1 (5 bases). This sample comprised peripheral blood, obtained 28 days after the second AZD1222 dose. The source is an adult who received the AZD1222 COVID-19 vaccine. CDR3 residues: CASRGQGFTEAFF. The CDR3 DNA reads TGCGCCAGCAGGGGCCAGGGTTTCACTGAAGCTTTCTTT.